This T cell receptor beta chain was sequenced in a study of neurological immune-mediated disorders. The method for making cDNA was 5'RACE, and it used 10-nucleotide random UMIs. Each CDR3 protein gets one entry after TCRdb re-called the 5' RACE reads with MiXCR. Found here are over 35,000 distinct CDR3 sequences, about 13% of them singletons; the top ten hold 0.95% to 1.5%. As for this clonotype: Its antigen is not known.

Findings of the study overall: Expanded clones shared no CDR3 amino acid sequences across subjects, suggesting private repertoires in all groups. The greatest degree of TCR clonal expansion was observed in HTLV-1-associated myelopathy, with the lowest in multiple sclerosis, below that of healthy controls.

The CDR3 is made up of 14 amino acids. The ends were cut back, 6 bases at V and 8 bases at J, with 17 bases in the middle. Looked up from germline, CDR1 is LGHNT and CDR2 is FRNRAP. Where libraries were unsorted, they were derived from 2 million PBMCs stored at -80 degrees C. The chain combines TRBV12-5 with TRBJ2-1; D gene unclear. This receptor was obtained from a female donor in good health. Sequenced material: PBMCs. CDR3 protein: CASGNPPSEDEQFF. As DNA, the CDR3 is TGTGCTAGTGGAAACCCCCCCTCAGAGGATGAGCAGTTCTTC.